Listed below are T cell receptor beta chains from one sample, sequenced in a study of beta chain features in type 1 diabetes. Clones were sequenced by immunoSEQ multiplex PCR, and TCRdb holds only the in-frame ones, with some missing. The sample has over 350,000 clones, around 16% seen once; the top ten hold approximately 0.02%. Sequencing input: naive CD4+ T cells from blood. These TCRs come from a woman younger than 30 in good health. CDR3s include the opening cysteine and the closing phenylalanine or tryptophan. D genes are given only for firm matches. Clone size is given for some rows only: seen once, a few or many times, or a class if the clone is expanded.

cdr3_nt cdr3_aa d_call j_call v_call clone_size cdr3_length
TGTGCCTGGAGTGTACGGGACACCGGGGAGCTGTTTTTT CAWSVRDTGELFF NA TRBJ2-2 TRBV30 NA 13
TGTGCCAGCAGTTACGGACATACCTACAATGAGCAGTTCTTC CASSYGHTYNEQFF NA TRBJ2-1 TRBV6-6 NA 14
TGTGCCAGCAGCCCCGGGACAGATAGCAATCAGCCCCAGCATTTT CASSPGTDSNQPQHF TRBD1 TRBJ1-5 TRBV5-4 few 15
TGTGCCAGCTCACCCCTCGCGGGGGGCCAAGAGACCCAGTACTTC CASSPLAGGQETQYF TRBD2 TRBJ2-5 TRBV18 NA 15
TGCGCCAGCAGCCCCAGACTAGCGGCCAGCTTACGGACGCAGTATTTT CASSPRLAASLRTQYF TRBD2 TRBJ2-3 TRBV23-1 many 16
TGTGCCAGTAGTAGGACAGAAACCTACGAGCAGTACTTC CASSRTETYEQYF NA TRBJ2-7 TRBV19 NA 13
TGTGCCAGCAGCGTCGACAGTTCCTACGAGCAGTACTTC CASSVDSSYEQYF NA TRBJ2-7 TRBV9 NA 13
TGCAGCGTTGATAGGGGCCGAATCTCCTACAATGAGCAGTTCTTC CSVDRGRISYNEQFF NA TRBJ2-1 TRBV29-1 few 15
TGTGCCAGCAGCACAAACTGGGGGGAGGGCCTGCTCTTC CASSTNWGEGLLF TRBD2 TRBJ2-1 TRBV11-2 once 13
TGTGCCAGCAGTTTCCAGGGAGGAAGCAATCAGCCCCAGCATTTT CASSFQGGSNQPQHF NA TRBJ1-5 TRBV28 few 15
TGTGCCAGCAGAATTCGGACAGGGGTCGATCGGACCCAGTACTTC CASRIRTGVDRTQYF TRBD1 TRBJ2-5 TRBV28 NA 15
TGTGCCTGGAGTAATCCGGGACTAGCGGGAGGATTGGAGACCCAGTACTTC CAWSNPGLAGGLETQYF TRBD2 TRBJ2-5 TRBV30 NA 17
TGCGCCAGCAGCTTCGGTGCGGGAGTGGGCGAGCAGTACTTC CASSFGAGVGEQYF TRBD2 TRBJ2-7 TRBV5-1 NA 14
TGCGCCAGCAGGGAGGACGGGGGTCAGCCCCAGCATTTT CASREDGGQPQHF NA TRBJ1-5 TRBV5-1 few 13
TGTGCCAGTAGTCTGACCGGGACAGGACAACAGCCCCAGCATTTT CASSLTGTGQQPQHF TRBD1 TRBJ1-5 TRBV19 NA 15
TGTGCCTGGACTCTAGCGGGATCCCCAGATACGCAGTATTTT CAWTLAGSPDTQYF TRBD2 TRBJ2-3 TRBV30 few 14
TGTGCCAGCGCCTACACTACCAATGAGCAGTTCTTC CASAYTTNEQFF NA TRBJ2-1 TRBV2 NA 12
TGTGCCAGCAGTGAAGCGGAGGTAGCGGGAGCGTACGAGCAGTACTTC CASSEAEVAGAYEQYF TRBD2 TRBJ2-7 TRBV2 few 16
TGTGCCAGCAGCTGGACCGGGGATTTTGGCTACACCTTC CASSWTGDFGYTF NA TRBJ1-2 TRBV5-6 few 13
TGTGCCAGCTCACCAACAGACAATGAGCAGTTCTTC CASSPTDNEQFF NA TRBJ2-1 TRBV18 NA 12
TGTGCCAGCAGCTTACAGGGAGTTGGAAACACCATATATTTT CASSLQGVGNTIYF NA TRBJ1-3 TRBV5-6 few 14
TGTGCCATCAGTGAATCGACAGGGGCGCACACCTTC CAISESTGAHTF TRBD1 TRBJ1-2 TRBV10-3 few 12
TGTGCCAGCAGCAACCGGGACAGGGGGCTAAATGAGCAGTTCTTC CASSNRDRGLNEQFF TRBD1 TRBJ2-1 TRBV5-4 NA 15
TGTGCCAGCAGCTTAAGCGTCCGGACAGGGGATTCTGGGGCCAACGTCCTGACTTTC CASSLSVRTGDSGANVLTF TRBD1 TRBJ2-6 TRBV7-3 NA 19
TGTGCCAGCAGTATGGACAGGGAGGACATTCAGTACTTC CASSMDREDIQYF TRBD1 TRBJ2-4 TRBV27 NA 13
TGTGCCAGCTCAATCGACAGGGACTATGGCTACACCTTC CASSIDRDYGYTF TRBD1 TRBJ1-2 TRBV18 NA 13
TGTGCCAGCAGCGCCCCGGGTCAAGAGACCCAGTACTTC CASSAPGQETQYF NA TRBJ2-5 TRBV9 few 13
TGTGCCAGCAGTACCCGGGCAGGGGGCGAGCAGTACTTC CASSTRAGGEQYF TRBD1 TRBJ2-7 TRBV27 few 13
TGCGCCAGCAGCCTAGACAGGGGGCACACCGGGGAGCTGTTTTTT CASSLDRGHTGELFF TRBD1 TRBJ2-2 TRBV5-1 NA 15
TGCAGCGTCCGGGACTCCTACGAGCAGTACTTC CSVRDSYEQYF NA TRBJ2-7 TRBV29-1 NA 11
TGTGCCAGCAGCCCCCAGTGGCCTGAGCAGTTCTTC CASSPQWPEQFF NA TRBJ2-1 TRBV11-2 few 12
TGTGCCAGCAGTCCCACTCCCCCGGGGAGGCCAGATACGCAGTATTTT CASSPTPPGRPDTQYF NA TRBJ2-3 TRBV27 few 16
TGTGCCACCAGCAGAGATCATAGCAATCAGCCCCAGCATTTT CATSRDHSNQPQHF NA TRBJ1-5 TRBV15 few 14
TGTGCCAGCAGAGACAGGGGCTGGGACGAGCAGTACTTC CASRDRGWDEQYF TRBD1 TRBJ2-7 TRBV6-5 few 13
TGCGCCAGCAGCCAAGATCAGGGCAGATCCTACGAGCAGTACTTC CASSQDQGRSYEQYF NA TRBJ2-7 TRBV4-3 few 15
TGCGCCAGCATTCTCGGACAGGGACACACCGGGGAGCTGTTTTTT CASILGQGHTGELFF TRBD1 TRBJ2-2 TRBV5-1 few 15
TGTGCCTGGAGTGTACAGGGGTTGATGGAGCAGTTCTTC CAWSVQGLMEQFF TRBD1 TRBJ2-1 TRBV30 NA 13
TGTGCCAGCAGGAAAGGGACAGGGGAACGCTACGAGCAGTACTTC CASRKGTGERYEQYF TRBD1 TRBJ2-7 TRBV2 NA 15
TGTGCCAGCAGCTTCGGTTACACTGAAGCTTTCTTT CASSFGYTEAFF NA TRBJ1-1 TRBV5-6 NA 12
TGCGCCAGCAGCGTTACAGGGGGCGCGCCCGGGGAGCTGTTTTTT CASSVTGGAPGELFF TRBD1 TRBJ2-2 TRBV5-1 NA 15
TGTGCCAGCAGCGTAGTGGGGGGACCGGCAGGGCTGAACACTGAAGCTTTCTTT CASSVVGGPAGLNTEAFF NA TRBJ1-1 TRBV9 NA 18
TGTGCCAGCAGGTCCCCCCGCTACGAGCAGTACTTC CASRSPRYEQYF NA TRBJ2-7 TRBV28 NA 12
TGCGCCAGCAGCTGGGGACTAGCGGGGCGGAATGAGCAGTTCTTC CASSWGLAGRNEQFF TRBD2 TRBJ2-1 TRBV5-1 few 15
TGTGCCAGCACCCAGAGCCTAGCGGGCTACAATGAGCAGTTCTTC CASTQSLAGYNEQFF TRBD2 TRBJ2-1 TRBV25-1 once 15